Sequencing of this T cell receptor beta chain was carried out in a study of CD8+ T cells in alopecia areata. RNA extraction and reverse transcription yielded cDNA as sequencing template. Generated by immunoSEQ multiplex PCR, the TCRdb table keeps only in-frame clones and is missing some. This table has about 180,000 clones, roughly 60% appearing once. Germline assignment: CDR1 MGHDK and CDR2 SYGVNS. V was cut by 1 base and J by 0 bases, with 12 bases left in between. This CDR3 comprises 16 residues. Sorting of PBMCs yielded the CD4+ and CD8+ T cells. Sequencing used CD4+ T cells sorted from blood, obtained at week 0. The origin of this receptor is a human donor with alopecia areata. The genes are TRBV25-1 and TRBJ1-2; D call uncertain. CDR3 residues: CASSEFGSGANYGYTF. The CDR3 region has the DNA TGTGCCAGCAGTGAATTCGGGTCAGGAGCTAACTATGGCTACACCTTC.